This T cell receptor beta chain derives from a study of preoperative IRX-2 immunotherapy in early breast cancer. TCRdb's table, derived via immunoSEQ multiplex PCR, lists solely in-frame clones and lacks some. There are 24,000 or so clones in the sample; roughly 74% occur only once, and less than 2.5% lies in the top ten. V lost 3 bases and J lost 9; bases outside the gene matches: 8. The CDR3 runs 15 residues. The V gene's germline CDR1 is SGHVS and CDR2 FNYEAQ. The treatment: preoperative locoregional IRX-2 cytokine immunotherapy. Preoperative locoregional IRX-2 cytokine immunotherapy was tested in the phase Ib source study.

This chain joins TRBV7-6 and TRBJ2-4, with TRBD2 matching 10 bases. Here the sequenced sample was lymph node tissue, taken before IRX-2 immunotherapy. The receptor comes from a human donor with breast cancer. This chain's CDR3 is CASSLASGGGGIQYF. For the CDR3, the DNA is TGTGCCAGCAGCTTGGCTAGCGGGGGAGGGGGCATTCAGTACTTC.